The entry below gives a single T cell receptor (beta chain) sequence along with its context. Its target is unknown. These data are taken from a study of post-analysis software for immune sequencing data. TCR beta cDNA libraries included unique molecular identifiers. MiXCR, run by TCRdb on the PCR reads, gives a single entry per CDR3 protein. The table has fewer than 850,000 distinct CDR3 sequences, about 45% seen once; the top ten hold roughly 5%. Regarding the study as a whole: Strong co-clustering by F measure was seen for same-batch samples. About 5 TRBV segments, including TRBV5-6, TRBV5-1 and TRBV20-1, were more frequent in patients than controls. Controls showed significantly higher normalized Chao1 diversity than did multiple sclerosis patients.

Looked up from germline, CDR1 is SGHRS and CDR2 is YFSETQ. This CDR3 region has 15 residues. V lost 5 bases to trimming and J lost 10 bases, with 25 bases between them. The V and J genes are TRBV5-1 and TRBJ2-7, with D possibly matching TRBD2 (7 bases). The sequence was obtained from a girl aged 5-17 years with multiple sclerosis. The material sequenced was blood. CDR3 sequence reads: CASRITGSTGGIQYF. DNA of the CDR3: TGCGCCAGCAGGATTACAGGGAGCACGGGGGGAATCCAGTACTTC.